The entry below describes one T cell receptor beta chain. This clone has a single count. Its specific antigen is unknown. The sample holds no much larger clone one base away, and base qualities are not on file. This entry is derived from a study of blood T cell repertoires in COVID-19 (dated by TCRdb to about 2020). As for the study more broadly: Collaborator samples came from the United States, Italy and Spain and covered acute and convalescent phases of COVID-19. The material from the prospective study consisted of cDNA or gDNA derived from T cells, B-cell-depleted T cells, or PBMCs. Subjects who had been exposed to COVID-19, were actively infected with it, or had recovered from it provided the deeply sampled blood TCRbeta repertoires that made up the dataset. The repertoires were released in a freely available public database meant as a resource for research on the immune response to SARS-CoV-2. The samples were drawn from the first 160 participants of the ongoing ImmuneRACE study and from more than 1,000 subjects provided by 6 global collaborators. The sample metadata nearly always contained a de-identified subject ID, COVID-19 status, age in years and sex. Where HLA class I and class II types were available, the types were taken from metadata supplied by the sample provider, not from assay-based typing. Overall study results and their limits: Clinical and demographic metadata were provided uncurated, with the amount varying by source and participant.

The collaborating institutions used their own protocols to collect whole blood in K2EDTA tubes. For TCRbeta analysis, collaborator samples were shipped as frozen whole blood, as isolated PBMCs, or as DNA extracted from either sample type. Trimming removed 1 base from V and 10 bases from J, leaving 13 bases between the germline ends. From its cysteine to its phenylalanine, the CDR3 spans 13 amino acids. The retained sequence is limited to the CDR3, 39 bases, with the frame set at the first base. The germline V gene (reference sequence) supplies CDR1 SEHNR and CDR2 FQNEAQ. The immunoSEQ Assay, a bias-controlled multiplex PCR, was used to amplify TCRbeta CDR3 regions from genomic DNA. In the source study's methods: Nucleated cell counts per sample were estimated from amplification of reference gene primers within the assay. To quantify the absolute abundance of each unique TCRbeta CDR3 rearrangement, sequence reads were collapsed and filtered. For each sample, productive Simpson clonality was calculated as the square root of Simpson's diversity index over productive rearrangements. TCRdb mirrors the immuneACCESS table, restricted to in-frame sequences. Some clones are absent from its copies; in checked studies, under half trace to an unresolved V gene, and the reason for the others is unknown. V and J calls and clone size are as listed in that table; D and trimming were resolved from the DNA. This sample has approximately 62,000 clones in its table, and roughly 72% of those were observed once. Together, the top ten hold approximately 6.8% of the sample.

The clonotype was recovered from a woman aged 45-65 years with active or convalescent COVID-19. The sequencing input was peripheral blood. Recombination joined TRBV7-9 with TRBJ2-5; possibly the D gene is TRBD1, per 6 matching bases. The DNA sequence is as follows: TGTGCCAGCAGCTTAGAGGTATACAGGGACCAGTACTTC. Its coded protein is CASSLEVYRDQYF.